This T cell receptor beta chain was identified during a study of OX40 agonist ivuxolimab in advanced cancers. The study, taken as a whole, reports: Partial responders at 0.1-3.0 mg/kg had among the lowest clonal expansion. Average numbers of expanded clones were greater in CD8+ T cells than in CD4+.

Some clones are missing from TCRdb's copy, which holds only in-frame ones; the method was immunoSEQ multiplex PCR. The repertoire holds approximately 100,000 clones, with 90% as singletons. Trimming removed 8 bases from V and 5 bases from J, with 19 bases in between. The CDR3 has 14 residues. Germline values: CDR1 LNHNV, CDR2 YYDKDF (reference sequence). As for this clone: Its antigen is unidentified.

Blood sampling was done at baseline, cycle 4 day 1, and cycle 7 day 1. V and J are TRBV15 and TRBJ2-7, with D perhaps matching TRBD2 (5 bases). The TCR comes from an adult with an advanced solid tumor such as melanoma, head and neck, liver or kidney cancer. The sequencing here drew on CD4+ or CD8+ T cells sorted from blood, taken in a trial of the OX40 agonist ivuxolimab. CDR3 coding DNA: TGTGCCACCTCCAAGGGCCAAAGCGGTGACGAGCAGTACTTC. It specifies CATSKGQSGDEQYF.